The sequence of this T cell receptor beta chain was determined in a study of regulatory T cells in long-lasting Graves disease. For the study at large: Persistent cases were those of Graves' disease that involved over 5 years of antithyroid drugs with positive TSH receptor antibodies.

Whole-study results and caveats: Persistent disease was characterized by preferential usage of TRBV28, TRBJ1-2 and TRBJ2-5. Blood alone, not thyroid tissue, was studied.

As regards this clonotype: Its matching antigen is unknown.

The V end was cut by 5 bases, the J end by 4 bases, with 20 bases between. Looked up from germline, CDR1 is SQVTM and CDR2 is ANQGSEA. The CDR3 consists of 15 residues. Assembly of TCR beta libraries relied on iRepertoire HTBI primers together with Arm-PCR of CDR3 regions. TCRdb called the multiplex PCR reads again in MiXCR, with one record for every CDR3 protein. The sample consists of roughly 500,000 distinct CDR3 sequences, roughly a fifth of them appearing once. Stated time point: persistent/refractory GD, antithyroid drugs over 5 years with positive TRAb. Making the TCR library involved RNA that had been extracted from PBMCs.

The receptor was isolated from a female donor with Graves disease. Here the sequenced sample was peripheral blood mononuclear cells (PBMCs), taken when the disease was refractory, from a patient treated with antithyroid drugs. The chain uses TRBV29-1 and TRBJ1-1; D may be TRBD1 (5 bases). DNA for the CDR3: TGCAGCGTTCCTACTGGGGGGGGTAGGGGCACTGAAGCTTTCTTT. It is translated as CSVPTGGGRGTEAFF.